This T cell receptor (beta chain) was sequenced for a study of blood T cell repertoires in COVID-19. At the level of the study: There were acute and convalescent COVID-19 samples, and they came from the United States, Italy and Spain. The analysed material was cDNA or gDNA that came from T cells, B-cell-depleted T cells, or PBMCs.

A remark on this clone: At one of its ends the junction is not consistent with the germline gene, which may arise from a read error. Other DNA sequences in the sample encode the same CDR3.

CDR3 size: 11 residues. CDR1 and CDR2 from the germline V gene are SGHDT and YYEEEE. In the original processing: Amplification of reference gene primers provided the estimated nucleated cell counts. Assay: immunoSEQ multiplex PCR; the TCRdb copy retains only in-frame clones and omits some. V, J and clone size were drawn from that table, and D and trimming were deduced from the DNA. The repertoire holds about 140,000 clones, with 75% to 90% as singletons. Sequenced material: peripheral blood. This receptor was obtained from a man between 70 and 80 years old who had recovered from COVID-19. The rearrangement uses TRBV5-6 and TRBJ1-2; no firm D call. The CDR3 region is CASSSKYGYTF. For the CDR3, the DNA is TGTGCCAGCAGCTCTAAATATGGCTACACCTTC.